This T cell receptor beta chain is drawn from a study of shared clonotypes between healthy human individuals. Overall study context: The cohort comprised a couple of women and a few men. Their ages spanned 18 to 49 years.

Study outcomes and limitations: Since donors were few, the genetic and exposure-history diversity represented was limited.

Around 90 million PBMCs served as the genomic DNA source for unsorted samples. About this clone itself: Its antigen remains unidentified.

Clones were read by immunoSEQ multiplex PCR, and TCRdb kept only the in-frame ones, dropping some. The sample lists approximately 500,000 clones, roughly 80% seen once, with 9.5% to 15% in the top ten. The sequence derives from a woman in her 40s in good health. Some clones in this sample may be carry-over from other donors' samples. The sequencing sample was made of PBMCs.

DNA of the CDR3: TGTGCCAGCAGCGTAGGTGGGACTAGCGGGAATGAGCAGTTCTTC. Translating gives CASSVGGTSGNEQFF. This chain uses TRBV9 with TRBJ2-1; 12 bases align to TRBD2. V lost 0 bases and J lost 7; bases outside the gene matches: 2. This CDR3 spans 15 amino acids. Germline CDR1 is SGDLS and CDR2 is YYNGEE. The entire variable domain, with the rest obtained from reference TRBV9 and TRBJ2-1, is as follows: DSGVTQTPKHLITATGQRVTLRCSPRSGDLSVYWYQQSLDQGLQFLIQYYNGEERAKGNILERFSAQQFPDLHSELNLSSLELGDSALYFCASSVGGTSGNEQFFGPGTRLTVL.